The next 8 T cell receptor beta chains were all read from a single sample in a study of blood T cell repertoires in COVID-19. TCRdb keeps only in-frame clones here, not all; method: immunoSEQ multiplex PCR. This sample carries under 110,000 clones, almost 95% of them seen once, and the ten largest clones take around 5.8%. The sample was peripheral blood. The receptors derive from a man between 45 and 60 years old with active COVID-19.

The V gene is TRBV18, the J gene TRBJ1-2; D perhaps matches TRBD1 (5 bases). The CDR3 length is 14 residues. V was shortened by 6 bases and J by 4 bases, with 15 bases between the two germline ends. The germline gives CDR1 KGHSH, CDR2 LQKENI. In DNA, the CDR3 is TGTGCCAGCTCGCCTTCCAACGGGGGCTATGGCTACACCTTC. Amino acid sequence: CASSPSNGGYGYTF.

The chain joins TRBV7-9 to TRBJ2-5; possible D gene TRBD1, 5 bases. This CDR3 is 16 amino acids long. Germline V gene lookup returns CDR1 SEHNR and CDR2 FQNEAQ (reference sequence). V lost 5 bases, J lost 0 bases, and 16 bases lay in between. The CDR3 nucleotides read TGTGCCAGCAGCCCACCTGGGGCTCAGTACCAAGAGACCCAGTACTTC. It translates to CASSPPGAQYQETQYF. The whole variable domain, filled in from reference TRBV7-9 and TRBJ2-5, reads DTGVSQNPRHKITKRGQNVTFRCDPISEHNRLYWYRQTLGQGPEFLTYFQNEAQLEKSRLLSDRFSAERPKGSFSTLEIQRTEQGDSAMYLCASSPPGAQYQETQYFGPGTRLLVL.

The chain has TRBV7-3 and TRBJ1-1, with D hard to call. The CDR3 consists of 13 residues. Trimming cost V 3 bases and J 0 bases, with 5 bases left between them. CDR1 is SGHTA, CDR2 FQGTGA, per germline. CDR3 loop: CASSFNLNTEAFF. Written as DNA, the CDR3 is TGTGCCAGCAGCTTCAACTTGAACACTGAAGCTTTCTTT. The variable domain in full, completed from reference TRBV7-3 and TRBJ1-1, reads GAGVSQTPSNKVTEKGKYVELRCDPISGHTALYWYRQSLGQGPEFLIYFQGTGAADDSGLPNDRFFAVRPEGSVSTLKIQRTERGDSAVYLCASSFNLNTEAFFGQGTRLTVV.

This clone was seen only once. The rearrangement uses TRBV5-8 and TRBJ2-2, with a tentative D call TRBD1 (5 bases). Trimming cost V 0 bases and J 5 bases, with 11 bases left between them. The CDR3 extends over 15 amino acids. The V gene's germline CDR1 is SGHTS and CDR2 YDEGEE. CDR3 sequence: CASSLAGYGTGELFF. The CDR3 DNA is TGTGCCAGCAGCTTGGCAGGGTACGGGACCGGGGAGCTGTTTTTT.

The chain recombines TRBV5-4 with TRBJ2-7; 10 bases agree with TRBD2. The V gene's germline CDR1 is SGHNT and CDR2 YYREEE (reference sequence). The CDR3 spans 15 residues. V was pared by 0 bases and J by 3 bases, with 3 bases of the junction left unmatched. CDR3 bases: TGTGCCAGCAGCTTGGAACTAGCGGGAAGCTACGAGCAGTACTTC. Residues: CASSLELAGSYEQYF.

The chain uses TRBV5-4 and TRBJ2-5, with TRBD2 identical over 10 bases. CDR3 length equals 15 residues. Germline V gives CDR1 SGHNT, CDR2 YYREEE (reference sequence). The ends lost 4 bases at V and 4 bases at J; junction bases unmatched: 7. The CDR3 reads CASSEAGGLGETQYF. In DNA, the CDR3 is TGTGCCAGCAGCGAAGCGGGAGGGCTGGGAGAGACCCAGTACTTC.

The chain couples TRBV7-3 to TRBJ2-3; 7 bases agree with TRBD2. This CDR3 contains 15 residues. With V trimmed by 2 bases and J by 6 bases, 8 bases remained unmatched. Germline CDR1 SGHTA, CDR2 FQGTGA. The CDR3 region has the DNA TGTGCCAGCAGCTTAGAGGCGGGAGTAGGGGATACGCAGTATTTT. Amino acids: CASSLEAGVGDTQYF.

Comments on this clone: The identical CDR3 is also encoded by other nucleotide sequences in the sample. V is TRBV5-6 and J is TRBJ1-1; D gene ambiguous. Germline loops: CDR1 SGHDT, CDR2 YYEEEE. There are 13 residues in the CDR3. V lost 2 bases, J lost 0 bases, and 5 bases lay in between. The CDR3 DNA reads TGTGCCAGCAGCTTTTACTTGAACACTGAAGCTTTCTTT. As protein: CASSFYLNTEAFF.